Each of the 31 T cell receptor beta chains below was sequenced from the same sample in a study of regulatory and conventional T cells in RAG deficiency (dated by TCRdb to about 2017). The library was prepared using the immunoSEQ multiplex PCR assay. Held by TCRdb, this immuneACCESS table contains in-frame sequences only and omits some clones. Under half of the omission traces to an unresolved V gene where checked; the cause of the rest is unknown. Across this sample there are 24,000 or so clones, with more than 85% seen only once. The ten biggest clones cover less than 0.95% of the sample. Conventional CD4+ T cells were purified from blood as CD25-low CD127-high cells before genomic DNA extraction. The sample also formed part of further work on regulatory T cells. From that second study: The multiplex PCR relied on 52 forward TRBV primers and 13 reverse TRBJ primers, and amplification bias was corrected through assay-based and computational methods.

Sample: CD4+ T cells sorted from blood. Source of these receptors: a human donor in good health.

This sequence joins TRBV2 and TRBJ2-5; D ambiguous. Germline CDR1 is SNHLY and CDR2 is FYNNEI. V was trimmed by 3 bases and J by 2 bases, leaving 7 bases between them. The CDR3 length is 13 residues. CDR3 residues: CASSDGVQETQYF. CDR3 nucleotide sequence: TGTGCCAGCAGTGACGGAGTACAAGAGACCCAGTACTTC.

The chain combines TRBV7-2 with TRBJ2-5; TRBD2 agrees at 8 bases. CDR1 SGHTA and CDR2 FQGNSA come from the germline V gene. The CDR3 runs 14 residues. V gave up 2 bases and J gave up 3 bases; unmatched junction bases: 2. CDR3 residues: CASSLYSGKETQYF. CDR3 coding DNA: TGTGCCAGCAGCTTATATAGCGGGAAAGAGACCCAGTACTTC. Filled out from reference TRBV7-2 and TRBJ2-5, the complete variable domain reads GAGVSQSPSNKVTEKGKDVELRCDPISGHTALYWYRQSLGQGLEFLIYFQGNSAPDKSGLPSDRFSAERTGGSVSTLTIQRTQQEDSAVYLCASSLYSGKETQYFGPGTRLLVL.

This sequence joins TRBV6-6 and TRBJ2-1, with a tentative D call TRBD2 (6 bases). Germline CDR1 and CDR2: MNHNY and SVGAGI (reference sequence). V shed 5 bases and J shed 8 bases, with 13 bases lying between them. The CDR3 is 13 residues long. CDR3 nucleotide sequence: TGTGCCAGCAGTCGACTAGTTTTTTATGAGCAGTTCTTC. It yields the protein CASSRLVFYEQFF.

The J gene is TRBJ2-4, the V gene TRBV30; D may be TRBD1 (6 bases). This CDR3 has 17 amino acids. V was pared by 5 bases and J by 0 bases, with 20 bases between. The germline V gene has CDR1 GTSNPN and CDR2 SVGIG (reference sequence). This CDR3 is CAWLGPQGMLAKNIQYF. In nucleotides, the CDR3 is TGTGCCTGGCTCGGCCCCCAGGGGATGTTAGCCAAAAACATTCAGTACTTC.

The CDR3 nucleotides read TGTGCCAGCAGTCCCGCGGGGCGTGGACTCTATGGCTACACCTTC. Protein sequence: CASSPAGRGLYGYTF. This chain connects TRBV27 to TRBJ1-2; possible D gene TRBD1, 5 bases. Trimming removed 5 bases from V and 4 bases from J, with 17 bases in between. The germline CDR1 and CDR2 sequences are MNHEY and SMNVEV (reference sequence). CDR3 length equals 15 residues.

The chain recombines TRBV11-3 with TRBJ2-1; 11 nucleotides match TRBD2. CDR1 SGHNT and CDR2 YENEEA come from the germline V gene. The CDR3 is made up of 15 amino acids. The junction had 6 bases not matched to a gene; V was cut back by 5 bases and J by 6 bases. CDR3: CASSHTSGSVNEQFF. CDR3 DNA: TGTGCCAGCAGCCATACTAGCGGGAGTGTCAATGAGCAGTTCTTC. The whole variable domain, remainder taken from reference TRBV11-3 and TRBJ2-1, is EAGVVQSPRYKIIEKKQPVAFWCNPISGHNTLYWYLQNLGQGPELLIRYENEEAVDDSQLPKDRFSAERLKGVDSTLKIQPAELGDSAVYLCASSHTSGSVNEQFFGPGTRLTVL.

The chain couples TRBV5-4 to TRBJ2-1, with a weak D call TRBD2 (7 bases). The CDR3 spans 15 residues. In germline, CDR1 is SGHNT, CDR2 YYREEE (reference sequence). Trimming removed 0 bases at V and 2 bases at J, with 9 bases between. The chain's CDR3 is CASSLVGGPYNEQFF. Here the CDR3 DNA reads TGTGCCAGCAGCTTGGTGGGGGGGCCCTACAATGAGCAGTTCTTC.

The table lists this clone with a count of one. This sequence joins TRBV7-9 and TRBJ1-2, with D possibly being TRBD1 (6 bases). The CDR3 runs 14 residues. The V end lost 3 bases, the J end lost 7 bases, and 15 bases lay between the germline ends. Germline assignment: CDR1 SEHNR and CDR2 FQNEAQ (reference sequence). CDR3 in amino acids: CASSLGAASTGYTF. The CDR3 nucleotides are TGTGCCAGCAGCTTGGGGGCCGCCTCCACTGGCTACACCTTC.

The genes are TRBV19 and TRBJ1-2, with D possibly being TRBD1 (5 bases). Germline V lookup: CDR1 LNHDA, CDR2 SQIVND (reference sequence). The CDR3 extends over 13 amino acids. The V end lost 5 bases, the J end lost 1 base, and 8 bases lay between the germline ends. Written as DNA, the CDR3 is TGTGCCAGTAGTTGGGGCGGTAACTATGGCTACACCTTC. Its translation is CASSWGGNYGYTF.

The chain couples TRBV19 to TRBJ2-2; no clear D. The CDR3 runs 15 residues. The V end was cut by 5 bases, the J end by 1 base, with 11 bases between. CDR1 and CDR2 (germline): LNHDA, SQIVND (reference sequence). This chain's CDR3 is CASSSPGLNTGELFF. The DNA of the CDR3 is TGTGCCAGTAGTTCTCCCGGATTGAACACCGGGGAGCTGTTTTTT.

J is TRBJ1-5 and V is TRBV6-6; 8 bases are shared with TRBD1. The junction had 5 bases not matched to a gene; V was cut back by 5 bases and J by 5 bases. The CDR3 runs 14 residues. Germline V gives CDR1 MNHNY, CDR2 SVGAGI (reference sequence). The CDR3: CASSKGQVDQPQHF. The CDR3 DNA is TGTGCCAGCAGTAAGGGACAGGTAGATCAGCCCCAGCATTTT.

The chain joins TRBV7-9 to TRBJ2-3, with 10 nucleotides matching TRBD2. The CDR3 runs 16 residues. V shed 5 bases, J shed 0 bases, and the junction held 5 bases outside the gene matches. The germline CDR1 and CDR2 sequences are SEHNR and FQNEAQ (reference sequence). The CDR3 DNA sequence: TGTGCCAGCAGCCCCTGGACTAGCGGAAGCACAGATACGCAGTATTTT. Translated: CASSPWTSGSTDTQYF.

A note on this clone: This same CDR3 is encoded by further DNA sequences in the sample. The J gene is TRBJ2-7, the V gene TRBV6-5, with 10 nucleotides matching TRBD1. Trimming at V came to 6 bases and at J to 5 bases, leaving 4 bases not matched to a gene. Germline V gene lookup returns CDR1 MNHEY and CDR2 SVGAGI. The length of the CDR3 is 13 residues. The CDR3 is CASRRDRGHEQYF. In DNA form, the CDR3 reads TGTGCCAGCAGAAGGGACAGGGGTCACGAGCAGTACTTC.

V usage is TRBV5-6 and J usage is TRBJ2-7; TRBD2 matches at 8 bases. Germline V CDR1 and CDR2: SGHDT, YYEEEE. Losses at the gene ends were 3 bases for V and 7 bases for J; bases not matched to a gene: 15. The CDR3 totals 16 residues. The CDR3 spells CASSSSGSAGVLEQYF. CDR3 bases: TGTGCCAGCAGCTCCTCCGGTTCAGCGGGAGTTTTGGAGCAGTACTTC.

This clone was counted a few times. This chain uses TRBV4-1 with TRBJ1-4; TRBD1 agrees at 9 bases. Germline V gene lookup returns CDR1 MGHRA and CDR2 YSYEKL. There are 16 residues in the CDR3. V lost 4 bases, J lost 8 bases, and 11 bases stayed unmatched. The CDR3 region has the DNA TGCGCCAGCAGCCTAGCCGGGACAGGGATACGCGAAAAACTGTTTTTT. As protein: CASSLAGTGIREKLFF.

J is TRBJ2-5 and V is TRBV27, with D tentatively TRBD1 (6 bases). V dropped 0 bases and J dropped 1 base, with 9 bases sitting between them. The CDR3 spans 15 residues. The germline CDR1 and CDR2 sequences are MNHEY and SMNVEV (reference sequence). The CDR3 loop is CASSLSSGAQETQYF. CDR3 nucleotides: TGTGCCAGCAGTTTATCTTCAGGGGCCCAAGAGACCCAGTACTTC.

The chain carries TRBV5-6 and TRBJ2-5, with a possible D match to TRBD2 (5 bases). V was clipped by 0 bases and J by 4 bases, with 10 bases between them. Germline lookup yields CDR1 SGHDT and CDR2 YYEEEE. The CDR3 is 14 residues long. The CDR3 region has the DNA TGTGCCAGCAGCTTGGGTATTGAGGGAGAGACCCAGTACTTC. Its translation: CASSLGIEGETQYF.

This chain uses TRBV30 with TRBJ1-2; the D gene is possibly TRBD1 (5 bases). CDR3 length equals 12 residues. V lost 7 bases and J 5 bases, leaving 14 bases between the germline ends. Germline CDR1 and CDR2: GTSNPN and SVGIG (reference sequence). The CDR3 coding sequence is TGTGCCTATGGGAGGGGATTATATGGCTACACCTTC. It translates to CAYGRGLYGYTF.

This clone was observed once. The chain carries TRBV28 and TRBJ1-5, with D possibly TRBD1 on 5 matching bases. Germline CDR1 MDHEN, CDR2 SYDVKM. The CDR3 is 13 amino acids. The V end was cut by 5 bases, the J end by 11 bases, with 16 bases between. The chain's CDR3 is CASSPQGKGAQHF. In nucleotides, the CDR3 is TGTGCCAGCAGTCCCCAGGGAAAAGGGGCCCAGCATTTT.

This chain connects TRBV5-1 to TRBJ1-2, with 11 bases aligning to TRBD1. This CDR3 has 16 residues. Germline V gene lookup returns CDR1 SGHRS and CDR2 YFSETQ. The trim removed 0 bases at V and 5 bases at J, leaving 6 bases unmatched. The CDR3 spells CASSLAGTGGEYGYTF. The CDR3 DNA sequence: TGCGCCAGCAGCTTGGCCGGGACAGGGGGTGAATATGGCTACACCTTC.

This chain uses TRBV6-1 with TRBJ1-3; a weak D match, TRBD1 (6 bases). Germline V CDR1 and CDR2: MNHNS, SASEGT. This CDR3 is built from 14 residues. Trimming took off 8 bases at V and 0 bases at J, with 11 bases between the two ends. CDR3 DNA: TGTGCCAGCGTTACAGGGTTCTCTGGAAACACCATATATTTT. Residues: CASVTGFSGNTIYF.

V usage is TRBV10-2 and J usage is TRBJ1-1; 8 bases are a match to TRBD1. The CDR3 runs to 14 residues. V lost 5 bases and J lost 6; bases outside the gene matches: 8. The germline CDR1 and CDR2 sequences are WSHSY and SAAADI. The CDR3 nucleotides read TGCGCCAGCAGTCAACCCGGGACAGGAGCTGAAGCTTTCTTT. Translating it yields CASSQPGTGAEAFF.

This chain links TRBV11-3 with TRBJ2-1, with D perhaps TRBD1 or TRBD2 (5 bases each). Germline V gene sequence: CDR1 SGHNT, CDR2 YENEEA. CDR3 length equals 14 residues. The V end lost 5 bases, the J end lost 2 bases, and 10 bases lay between the germline ends. CDR3 sequence (DNA): TGTGCCAGCAGCCCCGGGACCACCTACAATGAGCAGTTCTTC. This gives the protein CASSPGTTYNEQFF.

A few counts support this clone. This rearrangement joins TRBV6-5 to TRBJ2-7; 10 nucleotides line up with TRBD1. V gave up 6 bases and J gave up 6 bases; unmatched junction bases: 5. The CDR3 is 13 residues long. CDR1 is MNHEY and CDR2 is SVGAGI in the germline V gene. CDR3 nucleotides: TGTGCCAGCAGCCCCGGGACAGGGGCCGAGCAGTACTTC. Protein: CASSPGTGAEQYF.

The chain couples TRBV11-3 to TRBJ2-3, with TRBD1 matching over 8 bases. This CDR3 is 14 amino acids long. With 4 bases clipped from V and 4 bases from J, the junction kept 4 bases outside the gene matches. Germline values: CDR1 SGHNT, CDR2 YENEEA. This CDR3 is CASSSGQGADTQYF. In nucleotides, the CDR3 is TGTGCCAGCAGCTCTGGACAGGGCGCAGATACGCAGTATTTT.

The chain combines TRBV19 with TRBJ1-2; TRBD1 is a possible D gene (5 bases). The germline V and J ends were trimmed by 5 bases and 7 bases, with 8 bases remaining between them. The CDR3 loop spans 11 amino acids. In germline, CDR1 is LNHDA, CDR2 SQIVND (reference sequence). As DNA, the CDR3 is TGTGCCAGTAGTGGGGGGTCTGGCTACACCTTC. Protein sequence: CASSGGSGYTF.

This clone came up once. J is TRBJ2-2 and V is TRBV4-1; D perhaps matches TRBD1 (6 bases). The germline gives CDR1 MGHRA, CDR2 YSYEKL. The CDR3 runs 17 residues. The V end was cut by 4 bases, the J end by 0 bases, with 15 bases between. In nucleotides, the CDR3 is TGCGCCAGCAGCCGCACCCTGGGACAAACGAACACCGGGGAGCTGTTTTTT. It specifies CASSRTLGQTNTGELFF.

A single count supports this clone. The CDR3 reads CASSLLGDPSPHGYTF. The DNA for the CDR3 is TGTGCCAGCAGCCTCCTTGGGGACCCAAGCCCCCATGGCTACACCTTC. The gene calls are TRBV5-5 and TRBJ1-2; weak D call: TRBD1 (5 bases). This CDR3 comprises 16 residues. V lost 4 bases to trimming and J lost 6 bases, with 22 bases between them. Germline V gene sequence: CDR1 SGHKS, CDR2 YYEKEE (reference sequence).

The CDR3 nucleotides read TGTGCCAGCAGTTTTATGTCGGACACTGAAGCTTTCTTT. Amino acids: CASSFMSDTEAFF. The chain couples TRBV27 to TRBJ1-1; D is unclear. V shed 3 bases and J shed 3 bases, with 8 bases lying between them. The CDR3 runs 13 residues. From germline, CDR1 is MNHEY and CDR2 SMNVEV (reference sequence).

The chain is built from TRBV21-1 and TRBJ1-1; the D segment call TRBD1 is taken from the table without a DNA check. TRBV21-1 is labeled a pseudogene. The CDR3 has 14 residues. CDR3 DNA: TGTGCCATAAACAAGACAGGGTCGGTCACTGAAGCTTTCTTT. Translation gives CAINKTGSVTEAFF.

The J gene is TRBJ1-2, the V gene TRBV5-1; maybe TRBD1 (5 bases). There are 14 residues in the CDR3. The germline V gene encodes CDR1 SGHRS and CDR2 YFSETQ. The germline V and J ends were trimmed by 1 base and 2 bases, with 9 bases remaining between them. The CDR3 DNA sequence: TGCGCCAGCAGCTTGCCCTCAGGGAACTATGGCTACACCTTC. It is translated as CASSLPSGNYGYTF.